This T cell receptor beta chain was sequenced for a study of blood T cell repertoires in COVID-19 (dated by TCRdb to the early 2020s). Regarding the complete study: Collaborator samples came from the United States, Italy and Spain and covered acute and convalescent phases of COVID-19. Sample metadata almost always included a de-identified subject ID, COVID-19 status, age in years and sex. The samples were drawn from the first 160 participants of the ongoing ImmuneRACE study and from 1,200 or so subjects provided by 6 global collaborators. Where available, HLA class I and class II types were taken from metadata supplied by the sample provider and were not determined by assay-based typing. The repertoires were made available in a free public database intended to serve as a resource for research on the immune response to SARS-CoV-2. Subjects who had been exposed to COVID-19, were actively infected with it, or had recovered from it provided the deeply sampled blood TCRbeta repertoires that made up the dataset. The prospective study material was composed of cDNA or gDNA derived from T cells, B-cell-depleted T cells, or PBMCs.

Findings and caveats that apply to the study as a whole: The quantity of clinical and demographic metadata differed by source and by participant and was supplied without curation.

The CDR3 spans 15 residues, from the cysteine through the phenylalanine. Only the CDR3 part of the read is kept: 45 bases, read in frame from the first base. From V the trimming removes 10 bases and from J it removes 7 bases, while the gene matches leave 12 bases of the junction unaccounted for. Taken from the germline V gene (reference sequence), the CDR1 and CDR2 loops are MNHEY and SMNVEV. TCRbeta CDR3 regions were amplified from genomic DNA by means of the immunoSEQ Assay, a bias-controlled multiplex PCR. Under the source paper's analysis protocol: The number of nucleated cells in each sample was estimated from the amplification of reference gene primers within the assay. Sequence reads were collapsed and filtered to measure the absolute abundance of every unique TCRbeta CDR3 rearrangement. Productive Simpson clonality was computed per sample as the square root of Simpson's diversity index over productive rearrangements. Entries here come from immuneACCESS through TCRdb and include only in-frame sequences with V and J called. Some clones fail to appear in such tables; in the studies checked, an unresolved V gene covers under half of the shortfall, and the cause of the remainder is unknown. That table furnishes V, J and clone size, whereas the DNA furnished D and trimming. This sample holds roughly 280,000 clones; over 65% were observed only once. The ten most abundant clones make up under 5.5% of the sample.

A second Seattle source provided samples from volunteer blood donors who had recovered from COVID-19. Each collaborating institution followed its own protocols to collect whole blood in K2EDTA tubes. For TCRbeta analysis, collaborator samples were shipped as frozen whole blood, as isolated PBMCs, or as DNA extracted from either sample type. With respect to this clone: Its antigen is not yet known. No much larger clonotype is one base removed from it; base qualities were not supplied.

This receptor was obtained from a man in his 60s who had recovered from COVID-19. The V gene is TRBV27 and the J gene is TRBJ2-2, and 10 bases in between align with TRBD1. The sequenced sample was peripheral blood. The CDR3 has the sequence CATKTGTGVVGELFF. The DNA reads TGTGCCACCAAGACGGGGACAGGGGTCGTCGGGGAGCTGTTTTTT.